This T cell receptor (beta chain) was documented in a study of T cell repertoires in cytomegalovirus infection. The overall study: Public signatures in TCR beta pointed to CMV infection and matching HLA type. The study, taken as a whole, reports: Clonotypes of TCR beta that were HLA-C-restricted and CMV-specific dominated the ex vivo response.

V dropped 3 bases and J dropped 6 bases, with 15 bases sitting between them. The CDR3 length is 14 residues. The V gene's germline CDR1 is MNHEY and CDR2 SMNVEV (reference sequence). TCRdb redid the calling of the reads with MiXCR, one entry per CDR3 protein. The data hold some 560,000 distinct CDR3 sequences, with almost 40% observed a single time. A remark on this clonotype: Its antigen is as yet unknown.

This receptor was taken from a human donor in good health (CMV status not recorded). Some clones in this sample may be carry-over from other donors' samples. The sequencing here drew on cultured PBMCs, taken from culture after CMV antigen stimulation. V is TRBV27 and J is TRBJ2-7; D unclear. The CDR3 coding sequence is TGTGCCAGCAGTTTTGGATCAGGCCCCCTCGAGCAGTACTTC. Protein product: CASSFGSGPLEQYF.